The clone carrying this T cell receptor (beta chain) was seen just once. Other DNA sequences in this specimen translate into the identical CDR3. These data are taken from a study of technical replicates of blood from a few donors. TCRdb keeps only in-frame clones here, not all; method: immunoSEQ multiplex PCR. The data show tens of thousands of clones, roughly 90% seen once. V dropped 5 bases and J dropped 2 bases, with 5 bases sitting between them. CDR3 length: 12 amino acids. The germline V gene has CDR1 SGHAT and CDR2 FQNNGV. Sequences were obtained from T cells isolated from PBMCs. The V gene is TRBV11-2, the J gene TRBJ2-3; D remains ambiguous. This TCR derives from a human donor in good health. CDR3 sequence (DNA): TGTGCCAGCAGCCCAAACACAGATACGCAGTATTTT. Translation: CASSPNTDTQYF.